This T cell receptor (beta chain) was documented in a study of blood T cell repertoires in COVID-19. Study as a whole: Material from acute and convalescent COVID-19 was sourced from the United States, Italy and Spain. The analysed material was cDNA or gDNA that came from T cells, B-cell-depleted T cells, or PBMCs.

The CDR3 is made up of 15 amino acids. Per the germline V gene, CDR1 is LNHDA and CDR2 is SQIVND (reference sequence). V lost 1 base and J lost 1, with 8 bases in between. The method was immunoSEQ multiplex PCR; TCRdb's version includes in-frame clones alone and lacks a portion of them. Counted here are roughly 100,000 clones, roughly 80% occurring once; the ten biggest clones make up 15% to 20%. The sequence derives from a woman in her 70s with acute or convalescent COVID-19. The genes are TRBV19 and TRBJ1-5; the D is unclear. Specimen: peripheral blood. CDR3 protein: CASSIGGTSNQPQHF. The CDR3 coding sequence is TGTGCCAGTAGTATAGGAGGCACAAGCAATCAGCCCCAGCATTTT.